The clone carrying this TCR beta chain was seen more than once but under ten times. Its antigen is undetermined. This specimen belongs to a study of CD8+ T cells in alopecia areata. V shed 4 bases and J 6 bases; nucleotides not matched to a gene: 6. The germline gives CDR1 SNHLY, CDR2 FYNNEI. There are 14 residues in the CDR3. PBMC-derived CD4+ and CD8+ T cells were sorted. It was cDNA, reverse transcribed from extracted RNA, that served as the sequencing template. TCRdb's table, derived via immunoSEQ multiplex PCR, lists solely in-frame clones and lacks some. The sample has more than 90,000 clones, roughly 68% seen once. Study conclusions and caveats: Mouse data revealed clearer TCR sharing than patient data did, a gap possibly tied to HLA. For lesional scalp, especially alopecia totalis/universalis, clonality was higher than in normal scalp.

Specimen: CD4+ T cells sorted from blood. The V gene is TRBV2, the J gene TRBJ1-5; 7 bases line up with TRBD1. The clonotype originates from a human donor in good health. The CDR3 loop reads CASSADRVLQPQHF. The CDR3 DNA is TGTGCCAGCAGTGCCGACAGGGTCCTTCAGCCCCAGCATTTT.